These 10 T cell receptor beta chains originate from one sample sequenced in a study of cytomegalovirus exposure and HLA in healthy donors. Primers for the PCR totalled 60 Vbeta and 13 Jbeta. Profiled with immunoSEQ multiplex PCR; TCRdb holds only in-frame clones, not every one. The sample consists of about 190,000 clones, approximately 78% of them appearing once. Sequenced: PBMCs. These receptors were taken from a woman under 30 in good health and CMV-seronegative.

This sequence joins TRBV5-5 and TRBJ1-2; 9 nucleotides agree with TRBD1. The CDR3 extends over 16 amino acids. CDR1 SGHKS and CDR2 YYEKEE come from the germline V gene (reference sequence). V shed 4 bases, J shed 2 bases, and the junction held 9 bases outside the gene matches. The CDR3 coding sequence is TGTGCCAGCAGCGGCTCTTCCGGGACAGGGAACTATGGCTACACCTTC. It encodes CASSGSSGTGNYGYTF. Full variable domain (outside the CDR3, taken from reference TRBV5-5 and TRBJ1-2): DAGVTQSPTHLIKTRGQQVTLRCSPISGHKSVSWYQQVLGQGPQFIFQYYEKEERGRGNFPDRFSARQFPNYSSELNVNALLLGDSALYLCASSGSSGTGNYGYTFGSGTRLTVV.

The rearrangement uses TRBV6-5 and TRBJ2-5, with a weak D call TRBD1 (5 bases). The CDR3 length is 15 residues. CDR1 and CDR2 (germline): MNHEY, SVGAGI. V was cut by 0 bases and J by 5 bases, with 13 bases left in between. CDR3 residues: CASSYSGQGSETQYF. DNA of the CDR3: TGTGCCAGCAGTTACTCGGGCCAGGGTAGCGAGACCCAGTACTTC.

This clone has only one observation. A junction boundary mismatches the germline segment, possibly from a read error. This same CDR3 is encoded by further DNA sequences in the sample. The chain couples TRBV7-2 to TRBJ2-7; 7 bases match TRBD2. Germline V gene lookup returns CDR1 SGHTA and CDR2 FQGNSA. The CDR3 spans 14 residues. The CDR3 here is CASSLGGGGYEQYF. The CDR3 bases are TGTGCCAGCAGCTTAGGGGGGGGAGGCTACGAGCAGTACTTT. The variable domain in full, with the rest retrieved from reference TRBV7-2 and TRBJ2-7, is GAGVSQSPSNKVTEKGKDVELRCDPISGHTALYWYRQSLGQGLEFLIYFQGNSAPDKSGLPSDRFSAERTGGSVSTLTIQRTQQEDSAVYLCASSLGGGGYEQYFGPGTRLTVT.

This clone has just a few counts. The chain joins TRBV13 to TRBJ1-5, with unresolved D. Trimming removed 0 bases at V and 5 bases at J, with 5 bases between. Germline CDR1 PRHDT, CDR2 FYEKMQ (reference sequence). CDR3 length: 13 residues. CDR3 loop: CASSLGLDQPQHF. CDR3 coding DNA: TGTGCCAGCAGCTTAGGCCTAGATCAGCCCCAGCATTTT.

The sample holds one count of this clone. This chain's CDR3 is CASTGQGGQPQHF. The CDR3 coding sequence is TGTGCCAGTACCGGTCAGGGTGGGCAGCCCCAGCATTTT. The chain joins TRBV19 to TRBJ1-5; D is possibly TRBD1 (5 bases). V gave up 7 bases and J gave up 7 bases, with 14 bases separating them. The germline CDR1 and CDR2 sequences are LNHDA and SQIVND (reference sequence). The CDR3 loop spans 13 amino acids. Full variable domain (remainder filled in from reference TRBV19 and TRBJ1-5): DGGITQSPKYLFRKEGQNVTLSCEQNLNHDAMYWYRQDPGQGLRLIYYSQIVNDFQKGDIAEGYSVSREKKESFPLTVTSAQKNPTAFYLCASTGQGGQPQHFGDGTRLSIL.

V is TRBV10-2 and J is TRBJ2-7; 8 nucleotides match TRBD2. V shed 7 bases, J shed 6 bases, and the junction held 8 bases outside the gene matches. Germline lookup yields CDR1 WSHSY and CDR2 SAAADI. CDR3 length equals 13 residues. The CDR3 sequence: CASTPAGGIEQYF. DNA of the CDR3: TGCGCCAGCACCCCGGCGGGGGGAATCGAGCAGTACTTC.

The rearrangement uses TRBV30 and TRBJ2-3, with 7 positions matching TRBD1. The ends lost 4 bases at V and 0 bases at J; junction bases unmatched: 4. Germline values: CDR1 GTSNPN, CDR2 SVGIG (reference sequence). CDR3 size: 14 residues. The CDR3 sequence is CAWTGQLSTDTQYF. In DNA form, the CDR3 reads TGTGCCTGGACGGGACAGCTGAGCACAGATACGCAGTATTTT.

The rearrangement uses TRBV5-1 and TRBJ2-1, with D maybe TRBD2 (6 bases). The CDR3 spans 15 residues. With 7 bases removed from V and 10 bases from J, the gap between germline ends came to 24 bases. CDR1 and CDR2 (germline): SGHRS, YFSETQ. CDR3 nucleotide sequence: TGCGCCAGCCAGTTGGAGGGCGGCAGGGTTAACGAGCAGTTCTTC. It codes for CASQLEGGRVNEQFF.

The rearrangement uses TRBV6-9 and TRBJ2-7; D is possibly TRBD1 (5 bases). Germline CDR1 reads MNHGY; CDR2 reads SVAAGI. This CDR3 has 20 residues. Trimming took off 8 bases at V and 3 bases at J, with 35 bases between the two ends. For the CDR3, the DNA is TGTGCCAGCCCACTATCCGTCTCTAGGGGTCGCGAGAGCGCGGTCTACGAGCAGTACTTC. Translated: CASPLSVSRGRESAVYEQYF.

The J gene is TRBJ1-2, the V gene TRBV6-1, with unresolved D. V shed 10 bases and J shed 6 bases, with 18 bases lying between them. Germline V gene sequence: CDR1 MNHNS, CDR2 SASEGT. This CDR3 is built from 13 residues. CDR3 DNA sequence: TGTGCCACTACCGGGATCCCCCTTGATGGCTACACCTTC. It specifies CATTGIPLDGYTF.